These T cell receptor beta chains were read from a single sample in a study of CD8 T cells in ankylosing spondylitis. Each CDR3 protein gets one entry after TCRdb re-called the 5' RACE reads with MiXCR. The sample shows 300,000 to 400,000 distinct CDR3 sequences, roughly 14% of them seen only once. Sequencing input: blood, either unsorted or a sorted T cell fraction (not recorded which). These receptors were obtained from a male donor with ankylosing spondylitis or in good health (not recorded which). Each CDR3 is given with its conserved first and last residue. Clone size is shown for a subset of rows, as once, few, many or a class of expanded clone.

clone size: few; V gene: TRBV4-2; J gene: TRBJ2-3; CDR3 protein: CASSQQRQGGADTQYF
clone size: once; V gene: TRBV29-1; J gene: TRBJ2-3; CDR3 protein: CSVLQGLSTDTQYF
clone size: .; V gene: TRBV20-1; J gene: TRBJ1-1; CDR3 protein: CSARQTGEGEAFF
clone size: .; V gene: TRBV3-1; J gene: TRBJ2-1; CDR3 protein: CASSLPGQGAGEQFF
clone size: .; V gene: TRBV29-1; J gene: TRBJ2-1; CDR3 protein: CSVEGPSGRALPNEQFF
clone size: .; V gene: TRBV2; J gene: TRBJ2-6; CDR3 protein: CASSGAQTSPLTF
clone size: few; V gene: TRBV3-1; J gene: TRBJ2-7; CDR3 protein: CASSQVGNYEQYF
clone size: .; V gene: TRBV6-2/TRBV6-3; J gene: TRBJ1-4; CDR3 protein: CASGTTNEKLFF
clone size: few; V gene: TRBV5-1; J gene: TRBJ1-1; CDR3 protein: CASSSQGGMNTEAFF
clone size: few; V gene: TRBV15; J gene: TRBJ1-6; CDR3 protein: CALGGNNSPLHF
clone size: .; V gene: TRBV10-3; J gene: TRBJ2-2; CDR3 protein: CAITAGSGRATGELFF
clone size: few; V gene: TRBV20-1; J gene: TRBJ1-2; CDR3 protein: CSARDNKDPRYGYTF
clone size: .; V gene: TRBV20-1; J gene: TRBJ2-5; CDR3 protein: CSARGGFGSVKGQETQYF
clone size: .; V gene: TRBV20-1; J gene: TRBJ2-1; CDR3 protein: CSASSGTDSYNEQFF
clone size: few; V gene: TRBV6-1; J gene: TRBJ2-7; CDR3 protein: CAAGGSGYEQYF
clone size: .; V gene: TRBV12-3/TRBV12-4; J gene: TRBJ1-5; CDR3 protein: CASSLAAGGNQPQHF
clone size: few; V gene: TRBV6-1; J gene: TRBJ1-1; CDR3 protein: CASSHPGDRRAFF
clone size: few; V gene: TRBV25-1; J gene: TRBJ2-2; CDR3 protein: CASKEGTGELFF
clone size: .; V gene: TRBV6-5; J gene: TRBJ2-2; CDR3 protein: CASSYRAGTSKTGELFF
clone size: few; V gene: TRBV6-2/TRBV6-3; J gene: TRBJ2-7; CDR3 protein: CASSSTGTANYEQYF
clone size: .; V gene: TRBV18; J gene: TRBJ2-7; CDR3 protein: CASSQDRGSYEQYF
clone size: .; V gene: TRBV2; J gene: TRBJ2-3; CDR3 protein: CASSTRQTSTDTQYF
clone size: few; V gene: TRBV10-1; J gene: TRBJ1-1; CDR3 protein: CASSESGSGTEAFF
clone size: .; V gene: TRBV10-3; J gene: TRBJ2-1; CDR3 protein: CAISESAGTFNNEQFF
clone size: few; V gene: TRBV12-3/TRBV12-4; J gene: TRBJ1-1; CDR3 protein: CASTAQGLGTEAFF
clone size: .; V gene: TRBV7-8; J gene: TRBJ2-3; CDR3 protein: CASSPRTSGSKDTQYF
clone size: few; V gene: TRBV7-9; J gene: TRBJ1-5; CDR3 protein: CASSLSSASPSNQPQHF
clone size: .; V gene: TRBV14; J gene: TRBJ2-6; CDR3 protein: CASSQDPRLASSGANVLTF
clone size: once; V gene: TRBV7-2; J gene: TRBJ2-7; CDR3 protein: CASSPGHIYEQYF
clone size: .; V gene: TRBV6-1; J gene: TRBJ2-7; CDR3 protein: CASSETASGPYF